The entry below gives a single T cell receptor (beta chain) sequence along with its context. The antigen remains unidentified. This CDR3 has 18 residues. Germline lookup yields CDR1 SGHTA and CDR2 FQGNSA. Trimming left V 3 bases short and J 4 bases short, with 23 bases between. Treatment of patients with chemo-refractory metastatic non-small-cell lung cancer consisted of focal radiation plus CTLA-4 blockade with ipilimumab. This specimen comes from a study of radiotherapy plus CTLA-4 blockade in lung cancer. Study-level background: Disease control was present in roughly a third of patients, and objective responses in roughly 17%.

Sequenced by immunoSEQ multiplex PCR; TCRdb stores in-frame clones only, minus some. The sample consists of approximately 47,000 clones, approximately 78% of them appearing once. Notes on the study in general: Reportedly, early blood T cell clone dynamics best predicted response, with interferon-beta. Following radiotherapy plus ipilimumab, tumor-derived TCR clones expanded in the blood.

Sequencing was performed on peripheral blood, taken from a patient treated with radiotherapy plus ipilimumab. The chain employs TRBV7-2 and TRBJ2-3; perhaps TRBD1 as D (6 bases). The clonotype originates from a human donor with non-small cell lung cancer who had stable disease on radiotherapy plus ipilimumab. CDR3 in amino acids: CASSLEATGTGVADTQYF. For the CDR3, the DNA is TGTGCCAGCAGCTTGGAGGCAACAGGGACCGGGGTGGCAGATACGCAGTATTTT.